This T cell receptor (beta chain) stems from a study of cytomegalovirus exposure and HLA in healthy donors. Germline CDR1 and CDR2: SGHRS and YFSETQ. The CDR3 is made up of 15 amino acids. Trimming cost V 0 bases and J 2 bases, with 10 bases left between them. TCRdb keeps only in-frame clones here, not all; method: immunoSEQ multiplex PCR. Among over 200,000 clones listed, around 90% were seen once. Notes on this clone: The antigen is unknown.

Study observations and caveats: The classifier reportedly diagnosed cytomegalovirus status with high sensitivity and specificity. According to a later analysis, TCR clusters from the first cohort tended to co-occur in the 120 or so validation repertoires. The study listed 164 cytomegalovirus-associated TCR beta chains. Many donors carried some public TCRs, although rarity characterized most TCR sequences.

The sequenced material came from PBMCs. The sequence came from a woman under 30 in good health and CMV-seronegative. This sequence joins TRBV5-1 and TRBJ2-3, with D uncertain. Written as DNA, the CDR3 is TGCGCCAGCAGCTTGGGCTTAGTTTTCACAGATACGCAGTATTTT. Encoded protein: CASSLGLVFTDTQYF.